The rows below give T cell receptor beta chains drawn from one sample of a study of blood T cell repertoires in COVID-19. Only in-frame clones appear in the TCRdb table, and some are missing; sequencing was by immunoSEQ multiplex PCR. The repertoire holds 95,000 to 150,000 clones, with roughly 84% as singletons. Sequenced sample: peripheral blood. Receptors originate from a woman older than 75 with acute or convalescent COVID-19. CDR3s include the opening cysteine and the closing phenylalanine or tryptophan. A D gene is named only where the DNA matches it firmly. Clone size, where shown, is once, few, many, or a class for clones that have expanded.

J,size,length,D,V,CDR3,DNA
TRBJ1-4,-,15,TRBD1,TRBV9,CASSSAGGSNEKLFF,TGTGCCAGCAGCTCAGCAGGGGGATCGAATGAAAAACTGTTTTTT
TRBJ1-2,-,13,-,TRBV24-1,CATSGVGRDGYTF,TGTGCCACCAGTGGCGTTGGGCGGGATGGCTACACCTTC
TRBJ2-3,-,13,-,TRBV5-4,CASSLGLGATQYF,TGTGCCAGCAGCTTAGGGTTGGGGGCTACGCAGTATTTT
TRBJ2-6,once,19,TRBD2,TRBV9,CASSARGTSGYSGANVLTF,TGTGCCAGCAGCGCACGGGGGACTAGCGGCTACTCTGGGGCCAACGTCCTGACTTTC
TRBJ1-3,-,15,-,TRBV15,CATSREGGPGNTIYF,TGTGCCACCAGCAGAGAGGGGGGGCCTGGAAACACCATATATTTT
TRBJ2-1,-,13,-,TRBV7-3,CASSSLLGNEQFF,TGTGCCAGCAGCTCCTTACTCGGTAATGAGCAGTTCTTC
TRBJ1-5,-,15,-,TRBV21-1,CASTPEGVVDQPQHF,TGTGCCAGCACCCCGGAGGGAGTAGTGGACCAGCCCCAGCATTTT
TRBJ1-5,-,13,-,TRBV2,CASNRVSNQPQHF,TGTGCCAGCAACAGGGTTAGCAATCAGCCCCAGCATTTT
TRBJ2-3,-,15,TRBD1,TRBV2,CASRADRGPTDTQYF,TGTGCCAGCAGAGCGGACAGGGGACCCACAGATACGCAGTATTTT
TRBJ1-5,-,17,-,TRBV19,CASSISQVGYSNQPQHF,TGTGCCAGTAGTATCTCACAGGTAGGGTATAGCAATCAGCCCCAGCATTTT
TRBJ2-3,-,14,TRBD1,TRBV6-6,CASSPGQGTDTQYF,TGTGCCAGCAGTCCGGGACAGGGCACAGATACGCAGTATTTT
TRBJ2-2,-,15,-,TRBV28,CASTPNRVLPGELFF,TGTGCCAGCACTCCCAACAGGGTCCTCCCCGGGGAGCTGTTTTTT
TRBJ2-7,-,14,-,TRBV27,CASSPNRHVYEQYF,TGTGCCAGCAGTCCAAACAGACATGTCTACGAGCAGTACTTC
TRBJ2-2,-,15,TRBD1,TRBV3-1/TRBV3-2,CASSPGTVGAGELFF,TGTGCCAGCAGCCCAGGGACAGTGGGGGCCGGGGAGCTGTTTTTT
TRBJ2-2,-,17,-,TRBV19,CASSITYRQARTGELFF,TGTGCCAGTAGTATAACGTATAGGCAGGCTCGAACCGGGGAGCTGTTTTTT
TRBJ1-2,-,14,-,TRBV2,CASNRDGGNYGYTF,TGTGCCAGCAACAGAGACGGGGGTAACTATGGCTACACCTTC
TRBJ1-4,-,14,TRBD1,TRBV2,CASRMDRGEEKLFF,TGTGCCAGCAGAATGGACAGGGGGGAGGAAAAACTGTTTTTT
TRBJ2-1,-,16,TRBD1,TRBV23-1,CASSHFPGQGQNEQFF,TGCGCCAGCAGTCATTTCCCGGGACAGGGGCAGAATGAGCAGTTCTTC
TRBJ2-7,-,14,TRBD1,TRBV6-2/TRBV6-3,CASSYGQGFSEQYF,TGTGCCAGCAGTTACGGACAGGGGTTTTCCGAGCAGTACTTC
TRBJ1-1,-,13,TRBD1,TRBV5-1,CASSFTGDGEAFF,TGCGCCAGCAGCTTCACAGGGGACGGGGAAGCTTTCTTT
TRBJ1-4,-,15,TRBD1,TRBV9,CASSALGQGLEKLFF,TGTGCCAGCAGCGCCCTGGGACAGGGCTTGGAAAAACTGTTTTTT
TRBJ2-7,-,14,TRBD2,TRBV5-1,CASSLVGAGDEQYF,TGCGCCAGCAGCTTGGTCGGGGCGGGGGACGAGCAGTACTTC
TRBJ1-1,-,16,-,TRBV21-1,CASSNPPGQSNTEAFF,TGTGCCAGCAGCAATCCTCCGGGACAGTCGAACACTGAAGCTTTCTTT